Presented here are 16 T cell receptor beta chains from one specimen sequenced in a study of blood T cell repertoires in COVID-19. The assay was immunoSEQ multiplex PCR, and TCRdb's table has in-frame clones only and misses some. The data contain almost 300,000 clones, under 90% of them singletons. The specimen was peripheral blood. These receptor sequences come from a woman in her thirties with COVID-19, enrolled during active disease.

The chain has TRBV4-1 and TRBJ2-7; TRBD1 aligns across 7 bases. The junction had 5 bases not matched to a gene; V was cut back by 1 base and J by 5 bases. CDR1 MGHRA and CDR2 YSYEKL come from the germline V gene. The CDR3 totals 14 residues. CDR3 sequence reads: CASSQATGLDEQYF. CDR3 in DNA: TGCGCCAGCAGCCAAGCGACAGGGCTGGACGAGCAGTACTTC.

CDR3 in amino acids: CAIRKTQGTYEQYF. CDR3 bases: TGTGCCATCAGAAAAACACAGGGAACCTACGAGCAGTACTTC. The J gene is TRBJ2-7, the V gene TRBV10-3; TRBD1 is a possible D gene (6 bases). V gave up 6 bases and J gave up 2 bases, with 14 bases separating them. Germline assignment: CDR1 ENHRY and CDR2 SYGVKD. CDR3 length: 14 amino acids.

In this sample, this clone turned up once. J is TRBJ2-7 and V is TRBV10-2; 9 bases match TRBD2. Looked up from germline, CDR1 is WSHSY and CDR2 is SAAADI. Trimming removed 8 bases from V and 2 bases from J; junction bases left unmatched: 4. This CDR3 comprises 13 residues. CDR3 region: CASRSGGTYEQYF. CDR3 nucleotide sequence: TGCGCCAGCCGTAGCGGGGGTACCTACGAGCAGTACTTC.

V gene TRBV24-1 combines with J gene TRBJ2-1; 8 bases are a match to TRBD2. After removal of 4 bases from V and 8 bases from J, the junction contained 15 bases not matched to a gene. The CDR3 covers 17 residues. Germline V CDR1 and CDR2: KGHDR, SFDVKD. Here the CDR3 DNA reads TGTGCCACCAGTGACCCGTTCGGGGGGGATCGTACAGATGAGCAGTTCTTC. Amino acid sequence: CATSDPFGGDRTDEQFF.

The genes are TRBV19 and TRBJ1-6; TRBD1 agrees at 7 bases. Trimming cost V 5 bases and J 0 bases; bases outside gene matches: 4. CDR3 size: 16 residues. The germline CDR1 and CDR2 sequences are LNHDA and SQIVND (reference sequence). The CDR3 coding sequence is TGTGCCAGTAGTCCACGACAGGGCTCCTATAATTCACCCCTCCACTTT. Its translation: CASSPRQGSYNSPLHF.

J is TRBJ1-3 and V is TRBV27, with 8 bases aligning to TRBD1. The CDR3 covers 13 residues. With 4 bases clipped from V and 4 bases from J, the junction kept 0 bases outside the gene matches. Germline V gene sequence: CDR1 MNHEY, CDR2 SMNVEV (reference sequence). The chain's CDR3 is CASSWDRGNTIYF. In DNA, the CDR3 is TGTGCCAGCAGTTGGGACAGGGGAAACACCATATATTTT.

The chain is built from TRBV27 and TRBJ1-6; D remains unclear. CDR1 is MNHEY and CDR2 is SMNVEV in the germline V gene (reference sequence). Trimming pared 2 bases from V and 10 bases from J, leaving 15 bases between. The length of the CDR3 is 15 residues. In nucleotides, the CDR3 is TGTGCCAGCAGTTTAACCCCGAGCAAGTCCTCACCCCTCCACTTT. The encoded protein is CASSLTPSKSSPLHF.

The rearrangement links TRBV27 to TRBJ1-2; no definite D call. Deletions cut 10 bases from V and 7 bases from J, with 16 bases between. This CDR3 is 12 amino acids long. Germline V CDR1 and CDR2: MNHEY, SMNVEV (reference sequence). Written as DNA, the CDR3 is TGTGCCAAAAACAGTCCGAACGGTGGCTACACCTTC. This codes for CAKNSPNGGYTF.

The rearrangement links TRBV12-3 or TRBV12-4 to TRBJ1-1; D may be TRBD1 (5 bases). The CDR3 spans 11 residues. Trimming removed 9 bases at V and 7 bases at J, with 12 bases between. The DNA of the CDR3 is TGTGCCAGTAATAGGGGAGGTGAAGCTTTCTTT. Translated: CASNRGGEAFF.

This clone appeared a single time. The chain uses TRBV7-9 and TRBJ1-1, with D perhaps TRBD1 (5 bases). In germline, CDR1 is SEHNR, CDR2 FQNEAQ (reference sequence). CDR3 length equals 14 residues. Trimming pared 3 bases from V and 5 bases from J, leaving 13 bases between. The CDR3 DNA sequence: TGTGCCAGCAGCTTTGGGACTGGGGCGACTGAAGCTTTCTTT. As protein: CASSFGTGATEAFF.

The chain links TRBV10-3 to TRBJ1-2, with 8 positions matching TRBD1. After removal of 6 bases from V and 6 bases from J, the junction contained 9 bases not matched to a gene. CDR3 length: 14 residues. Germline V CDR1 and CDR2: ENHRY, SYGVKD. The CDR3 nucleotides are TGTGCCATCAGACGAGTGACAGGGGAGGATGGCTACACCTTC. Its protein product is CAIRRVTGEDGYTF.

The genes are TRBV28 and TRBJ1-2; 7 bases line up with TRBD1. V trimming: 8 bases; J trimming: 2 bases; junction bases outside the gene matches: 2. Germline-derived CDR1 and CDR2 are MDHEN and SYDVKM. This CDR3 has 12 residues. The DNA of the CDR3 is TGTGCCAGCGGAGGGGGCAACTATGGCTACACCTTC. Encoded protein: CASGGGNYGYTF.

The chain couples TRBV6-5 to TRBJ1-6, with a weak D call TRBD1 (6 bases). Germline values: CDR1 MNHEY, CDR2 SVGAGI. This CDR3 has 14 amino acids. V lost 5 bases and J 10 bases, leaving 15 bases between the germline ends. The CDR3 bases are TGTGCCAGCAGTCTACAGGGTCGTAAGTCACCCCTCCACTTT. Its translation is CASSLQGRKSPLHF.

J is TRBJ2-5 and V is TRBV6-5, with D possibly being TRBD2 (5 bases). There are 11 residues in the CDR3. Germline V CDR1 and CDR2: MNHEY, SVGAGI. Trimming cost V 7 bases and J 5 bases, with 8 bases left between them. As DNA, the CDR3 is TGTGCCAGCATGGAGCGGGAGACCCAGTACTTC. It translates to CASMERETQYF.

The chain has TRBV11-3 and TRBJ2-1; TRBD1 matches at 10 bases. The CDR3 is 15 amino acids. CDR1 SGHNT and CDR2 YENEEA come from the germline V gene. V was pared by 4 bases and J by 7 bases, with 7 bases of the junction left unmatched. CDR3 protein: CASSSGTGDTNEQFF. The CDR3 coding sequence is TGTGCCAGCAGCTCCGGGACAGGGGATACAAATGAGCAGTTCTTC. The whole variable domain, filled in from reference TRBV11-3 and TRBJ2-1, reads EAGVVQSPRYKIIEKKQPVAFWCNPISGHNTLYWYLQNLGQGPELLIRYENEEAVDDSQLPKDRFSAERLKGVDSTLKIQPAELGDSAVYLCASSSGTGDTNEQFFGPGTRLTVL.

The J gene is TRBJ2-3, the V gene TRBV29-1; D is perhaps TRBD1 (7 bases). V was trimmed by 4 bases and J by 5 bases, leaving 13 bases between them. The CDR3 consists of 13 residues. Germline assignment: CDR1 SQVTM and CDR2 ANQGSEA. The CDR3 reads CSVGRQGGDTQYF. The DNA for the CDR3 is TGCAGCGTTGGGAGGCAGGGGGGAGATACGCAGTATTTT.